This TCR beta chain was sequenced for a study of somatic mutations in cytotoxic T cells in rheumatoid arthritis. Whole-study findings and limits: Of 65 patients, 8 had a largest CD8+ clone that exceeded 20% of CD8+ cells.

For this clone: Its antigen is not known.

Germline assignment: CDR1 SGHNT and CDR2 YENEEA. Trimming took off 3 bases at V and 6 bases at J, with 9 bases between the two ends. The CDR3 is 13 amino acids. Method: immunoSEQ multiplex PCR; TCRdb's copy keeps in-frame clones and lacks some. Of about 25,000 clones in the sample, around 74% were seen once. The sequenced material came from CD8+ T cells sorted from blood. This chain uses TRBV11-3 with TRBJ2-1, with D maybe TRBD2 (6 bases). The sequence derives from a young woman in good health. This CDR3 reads CASSFGTVNEQFF. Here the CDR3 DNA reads TGTGCCAGCAGCTTCGGGACTGTCAATGAGCAGTTCTTC.